This T cell receptor (beta chain) was observed in a study of cytomegalovirus exposure and HLA in healthy donors. Study at large: Within the Caucasian-associated ancestry cluster were around four fifths of the approximately 400 genotyped donors.

Primers included in the PCR were 60 Vbeta and 13 Jbeta primers. Clones were read by immunoSEQ multiplex PCR, and TCRdb kept only the in-frame ones, dropping some. The repertoire includes 150,000 to 200,000 clones, about four fifths of them detected once, and about 1.8% sits in the top ten. V shed 6 bases, J shed 6 bases, and the junction held 8 bases outside the gene matches. The CDR3 is 14 amino acids. The germline CDR1 and CDR2 sequences are MDHEN and SYDVKM. The material sequenced was PBMCs. J is TRBJ1-2 and V is TRBV28; 9 nucleotides line up with TRBD1. This receptor was obtained from a man aged 18 to 30 in good health and CMV-seronegative. The CDR3 sequence is CASRTRDRAHGYTF. The CDR3 nucleotides are TGTGCCAGCAGGACCCGGGACAGGGCGCATGGCTACACCTTC.